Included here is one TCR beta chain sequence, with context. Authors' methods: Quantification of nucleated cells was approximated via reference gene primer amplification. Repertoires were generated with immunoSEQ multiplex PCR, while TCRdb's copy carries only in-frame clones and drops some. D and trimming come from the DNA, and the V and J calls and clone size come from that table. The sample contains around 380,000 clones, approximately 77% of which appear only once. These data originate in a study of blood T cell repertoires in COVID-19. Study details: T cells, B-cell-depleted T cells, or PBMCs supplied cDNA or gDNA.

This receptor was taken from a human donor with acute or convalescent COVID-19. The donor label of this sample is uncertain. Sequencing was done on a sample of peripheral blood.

CDR3 loop: CATDGLGGRNTEAFF. CDR3 bases: TGTGCCACGGACGGGTTAGGGGGCAGGAACACTGAAGCTTTCTTT. V and J are TRBV2 and TRBJ1-1; TRBD1 matches 7 bases. Germline V lookup: CDR1 SNHLY, CDR2 FYNNEI. This CDR3 has 15 amino acids. The junction had 12 bases not matched to a gene; V was cut back by 10 bases and J by 1 base.